Following are 21 T cell receptor beta chains from one sample sequenced in a study of T cells after yellow fever vaccination. One entry per CDR3 protein results from TCRdb running MiXCR on the 5' RACE reads. The sample lists around 67,000 distinct CDR3 sequences, roughly 6.9% occurring once. The sample in question was CD8+ T cells sorted from PBMCs, obtained around 5 days after the first yellow fever vaccination. The origin of the receptors is a man between 18 and 35 years old who received the YFV17D yellow fever vaccine.

The chain uses TRBV3-1 and TRBJ2-7, with a weak D call TRBD2 (6 bases). The length of the CDR3 is 13 residues. CDR1 and CDR2 from the germline V gene are LGHDT and YNNKEL (reference sequence). Trimming pared 0 bases from V and 6 bases from J, leaving 9 bases between. CDR3 region: CASSQEGGTEQYF. CDR3 nucleotide sequence: TGTGCCAGCAGCCAAGAGGGGGGTACCGAGCAGTACTTC.

The rearrangement links TRBV20-1 to TRBJ2-5; TRBD2 agrees at 7 bases. CDR1 and CDR2 from the germline V gene are DFQATT and SNEGSKA (reference sequence). Trimming took 1 base from V and 4 from J; bases not matched to a gene: 6. The CDR3 runs to 14 residues. CDR3: CSARVGRVTETQYF. In nucleotides, the CDR3 is TGCAGTGCTAGAGTTGGGAGGGTCACAGAGACCCAGTACTTC.

With respect to this clonotype: One base away lies a much larger clone, so this may be a sequencing read error. The chain carries TRBV6-1 and TRBJ1-1; no clear D. The CDR3 contains 13 residues. With 6 bases removed from V and 5 bases from J, the gap between germline ends came to 13 bases. The V gene's germline CDR1 is MNHNS and CDR2 SASEGT. CDR3: CASSRTAGTEAFF. CDR3 DNA sequence: TGTGCCAGCAGCCGTACAGCGGGAACTGAAGCTTTCTTT.

This clonotype was found many times. The chain couples TRBV5-5 to TRBJ1-1; D unresolved. The CDR3 runs to 13 residues. The ends were cut back, 1 base at V and 5 bases at J, with 9 bases in the middle. From germline, CDR1 is SGHKS and CDR2 YYEKEE (reference sequence). The CDR3 DNA is TGTGCCAGCAGCTTGAGCATGGGAACTGAAGCTTTCTTT. It codes for CASSLSMGTEAFF.

This clonotype was seen at least ten times. J is TRBJ2-7 and V is TRBV9; D not certain. Germline CDR1 is SGDLS and CDR2 is YYNGEE. The CDR3 contains 12 residues. The germline V and J ends were trimmed by 7 bases and 0 bases, with 8 bases remaining between them. For the CDR3, the DNA is TGTGCCAGCGGGTATAACTCCTACGAGCAGTACTTC. Protein: CASGYNSYEQYF.

In this sample, this clonotype turned up a few times. This rearrangement joins TRBV12-3 or TRBV12-4 to TRBJ1-4; D call uncertain. The CDR3 spans 14 residues. The ends were cut back, 6 bases at V and 7 bases at J, with 15 bases in the middle. The CDR3 reads CASSLDPTGEKLFF. The CDR3 DNA reads TGTGCCAGCAGCCTTGACCCGACTGGTGAAAAACTGTTTTTT.

The CDR3 loop reads CASSQEDRGLEQYF. The CDR3 bases are TGCGCCAGCAGCCAGGAGGACAGGGGGCTCGAGCAGTACTTC. This chain joins TRBV4-3 and TRBJ2-7; 11 nucleotides line up with TRBD1. This CDR3 comprises 14 residues. V dropped 3 bases and J dropped 6; count of bases not matched to a gene: 4. The germline V gene encodes CDR1 LGHNA and CDR2 YSLEER.

This clonotype was observed at least ten times. V usage is TRBV6-1 and J usage is TRBJ1-4; TRBD1 agrees at 9 bases. Germline V gene sequence: CDR1 MNHNS, CDR2 SASEGT. The CDR3 covers 15 residues. V shed 6 bases and J 7 bases; nucleotides not matched to a gene: 9. The CDR3, as DNA: TGTGCCAGCAGACGCCGGGACAGGGAAGGTGAAAAACTGTTTTTT. Its protein product is CASRRRDREGEKLFF.

This clonotype was seen a handful of times. The genes are TRBV7-9 and TRBJ2-5, with D perhaps matching TRBD1 (6 bases). Looked up from germline, CDR1 is SEHNR and CDR2 is FQNEAQ (reference sequence). CDR3 size: 12 residues. V shed 6 bases and J shed 5 bases, with 10 bases lying between them. CDR3 amino acids: CASRTGVETQYF. CDR3 coding DNA: TGTGCCAGCAGGACAGGCGTTGAGACCCAGTACTTC. The whole variable domain, remainder taken from reference TRBV7-9 and TRBJ2-5, is DTGVSQNPRHKITKRGQNVTFRCDPISEHNRLYWYRQTLGQGPEFLTYFQNEAQLEKSRLLSDRFSAERPKGSFSTLEIQRTEQGDSAMYLCASRTGVETQYFGPGTRLLVL.

This clonotype was observed at least ten times. The chain combines TRBV4-3 with TRBJ1-5, with D possibly TRBD1 on 5 matching bases. The CDR3 spans 16 residues. CDR1 is LGHNA, CDR2 YSLEER, per germline. Trimming stripped 0 bases from V and 0 bases from J, with 9 bases between. In DNA, the CDR3 is TGCGCCAGCAGCCAAGATTTGACAGATAGCAATCAGCCCCAGCATTTT. Amino acid sequence: CASSQDLTDSNQPQHF.

This clonotype was seen only a few times. The chain couples TRBV7-9 to TRBJ1-2, with D perhaps matching TRBD1 (5 bases). Between the trimmed V and J ends, which lost 0 bases and 8 bases, there was a span of 10 bases. The CDR3 is 13 residues long. CDR1 is SEHNR and CDR2 is FQNEAQ in the germline V gene (reference sequence). CDR3 protein: CASSLAGGDGYTF. CDR3 sequence (DNA): TGTGCCAGCAGCTTAGCGGGGGGGGACGGCTACACCTTC.

V usage is TRBV4-1 and J usage is TRBJ1-1; D is ambiguous. Trimming removed 0 bases at V and 4 bases at J, with 3 bases between. The CDR3 contains 12 residues. Germline CDR1 is MGHRA and CDR2 is YSYEKL. The CDR3 is CASSQDPTEAFF. CDR3 nucleotides: TGCGCCAGCAGCCAAGACCCCACTGAAGCTTTCTTT.

This clonotype was picked up many times. As DNA, the CDR3 is TGTGCCAGCAGCTTGCACTCGGGACCGAACTCTGGAAACACCATATATTTT. Translated: CASSLHSGPNSGNTIYF. The rearrangement joins TRBV7-9 to TRBJ1-3; a possible D gene is TRBD1 (5 bases). Germline lookup yields CDR1 SEHNR and CDR2 FQNEAQ (reference sequence). The length of the CDR3 is 17 residues. V lost 3 bases and J lost 0, with 15 bases in between. The full variable domain, with the rest looked up from reference TRBV7-9 and TRBJ1-3, is DTGVSQNPRHKITKRGQNVTFRCDPISEHNRLYWYRQTLGQGPEFLTYFQNEAQLEKSRLLSDRFSAERPKGSFSTLEIQRTEQGDSAMYLCASSLHSGPNSGNTIYFGEGSWLTVV.

In its sample, this clonotype was seen a few times. The rearrangement links TRBV4-2 to TRBJ1-2, with 7 bases that match TRBD1. V was clipped by 4 bases and J by 6 bases; unmatched bases: 5. Germline V CDR1 and CDR2: LGHNA, YNFKEQ. CDR3 length: 13 residues. CDR3 loop: CASSPTTGHGYTF. In DNA form, the CDR3 reads TGTGCCAGCAGCCCCACGACAGGGCATGGCTACACCTTC.

The CDR3 sequence is CASSSTSGNEQFF. The CDR3 DNA sequence: TGTGCCAGCAGTTCGACTAGCGGTAATGAGCAGTTCTTC. This sequence joins TRBV6-2 or TRBV6-3 and TRBJ2-1; 9 positions agree with TRBD2. The CDR3 consists of 13 residues. With V trimmed by 4 bases and J by 7 bases, 2 bases remained unmatched. Per the germline V gene, CDR1 is MNHEY and CDR2 is SVGEGT.

A few counts support this clonotype. The chain employs TRBV6-1 and TRBJ2-1; D might be TRBD2 (5 bases). Germline loops: CDR1 MNHNS, CDR2 SASEGT. CDR3 length equals 13 residues. Trimming took 4 bases from V and 3 from J, leaving 7 bases between them. The chain's CDR3 is CASSGTSYNEQFF. Written as DNA, the CDR3 is TGTGCCAGCAGTGGTACTAGCTACAATGAGCAGTTCTTC.

In its sample, this clonotype was seen a few times. This chain connects TRBV24-1 to TRBJ2-1; 8 bases fit TRBD2. The CDR3 is 13 amino acids. Germline V gives CDR1 KGHDR, CDR2 SFDVKD. Unmatched junction bases numbered 3, after V lost 5 bases and J lost 7 bases. The CDR3 DNA is TGTGCCACCAGTGCGGGGGGGATAAATGAGCAGTTCTTC. Translating it yields CATSAGGINEQFF.

In this sample, this clonotype turned up a few times. The V gene is TRBV7-9, the J gene TRBJ2-7; no reliable D call. Germline V gene sequence: CDR1 SEHNR, CDR2 FQNEAQ (reference sequence). V gave up 1 base and J gave up 3 bases, with 7 bases separating them. The CDR3 covers 13 residues. The CDR3: CASSLETDYEQYV. For the CDR3, the DNA is TGTGCCAGCAGCTTAGAAACAGACTACGAGCAGTACGTC.

Ten or more counts support this clonotype. The CDR3 sequence: CASSEGTGGGTEAFF. The CDR3 DNA reads as TGTGCCAGCAGCGAGGGGACAGGGGGCGGCACTGAAGCTTTCTTT. This chain connects TRBV9 to TRBJ1-1, with 12 positions matching TRBD1. V was pared by 3 bases and J by 4 bases, with 4 bases of the junction left unmatched. The CDR3 is made up of 15 amino acids. Per the germline V gene, CDR1 is SGDLS and CDR2 is YYNGEE. The full variable domain, rest sourced from reference TRBV9 and TRBJ1-1, is DSGVTQTPKHLITATGQRVTLRCSPRSGDLSVYWYQQSLDQGLQFLIQYYNGEERAKGNILERFSAQQFPDLHSELNLSSLELGDSALYFCASSEGTGGGTEAFFGQGTRLTVV.

This chain joins TRBV7-9 and TRBJ2-3; tentatively, D is TRBD1 (6 bases). Germline V gene data show CDR1 as SEHNR and CDR2 as FQNEAQ (reference sequence). The CDR3 covers 13 residues. The V gene lost 5 bases and the J gene lost 6 bases, with 12 bases spanning the gap. The CDR3, as DNA: TGTGCCAGCAGCGCCAGGGGTGAGGATACGCAGTATTTT. Translating it yields CASSARGEDTQYF.

This clonotype turned up a few times. V usage is TRBV7-2 and J usage is TRBJ2-1; no clear D. Germline CDR1 SGHTA, CDR2 FQGNSA. The CDR3 totals 14 residues. Trimming shortened V by 1 base and J by 6 bases, and 10 bases separated the two germline ends. In DNA, the CDR3 is TGTGCCAGCAGCTTAGACATAGATCTCAATGAGCAGTTCTTC. Protein: CASSLDIDLNEQFF.